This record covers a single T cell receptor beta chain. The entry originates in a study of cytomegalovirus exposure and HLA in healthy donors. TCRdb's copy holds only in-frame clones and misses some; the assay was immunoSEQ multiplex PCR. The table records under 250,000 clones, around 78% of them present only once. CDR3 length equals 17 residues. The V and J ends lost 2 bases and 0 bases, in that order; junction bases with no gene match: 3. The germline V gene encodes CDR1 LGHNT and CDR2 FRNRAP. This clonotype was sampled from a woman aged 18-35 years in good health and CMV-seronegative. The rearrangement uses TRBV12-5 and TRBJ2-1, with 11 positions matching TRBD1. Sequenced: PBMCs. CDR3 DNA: TGTGCTAGTGGTTTGAGGACAGGGGGCAGCTCCTACAATGAGCAGTTCTTC. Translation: CASGLRTGGSSYNEQFF.